Sequencing of this T cell receptor (beta chain) was carried out in a study of blood T cells in healthy people across ages. Study findings and constraints: CMV infection status of these donors was not known.

Primers used in a second PCR of about 7 to 12 cycles were a sample-barcoded 5' primer and a J-beta primer mix. Each cDNA molecule was tagged by a template-switch adaptor that had 12 random nucleotides. TCRdb ran MiXCR on the 5' RACE reads and lists one entry per CDR3 protein. Of 780,000 or so distinct CDR3 sequences detected, less than 70% appear once; the ten largest clones hold under 50%. As concerns this clonotype: Antigen specificity is unknown.

This CDR3 has 12 amino acids. Germline CDR1 and CDR2: LGHDT and YNNKEL (reference sequence). The V end was cut by 3 bases, the J end by 9 bases, with 9 bases between. Specimen: blood. This clonotype was obtained from an elderly man in good health. The V call is TRBV3-1, the J call TRBJ2-1; D unclear. CDR3 sequence reads: CASSHLSGEQFF. The CDR3 region has the DNA TGTGCCAGCAGCCACTTGTCCGGTGAGCAGTTCTTC.